Given below is one T cell receptor beta chain in context. CDR3 length: 14 residues. The ends were cut back, 1 base at V and 4 bases at J, with 9 bases in the middle. The germline CDR1 and CDR2 sequences are SEHNR and FQNEAQ (reference sequence). These data come from a study of sequential checkpoint blockade in melanoma. Study-level information: After both sequences, patients received maintenance nivolumab.

TCRdb keeps only in-frame clones here, not all; method: immunoSEQ multiplex PCR. This sample carries 30,000 to 45,000 clones, 70% to 90% of them seen once, and the ten largest clones take around 12%. Specified treatment: randomized to nivolumab then ipilimumab (arm A) or the reverse (arm B). None of the patients previously received DNA-damaging chemotherapy. The sequence derives from a human donor with melanoma. The input for sequencing was CD8+ T cells sorted from blood (inferred from file names), taken from a patient given nivolumab and ipilimumab in sequence. V and J are TRBV7-9 and TRBJ2-3; D gene ambiguous. The CDR3 nucleotides read TGTGCCAGCAGCTTAGTCTCCCTTCCAGATACGCAGTATTTT. Encoded protein: CASSLVSLPDTQYF.